Presented here are 20 T cell receptor beta chains from one specimen sequenced in a study of blood T cell repertoires in COVID-19. The repertoire was sequenced with immunoSEQ multiplex PCR; TCRdb's copy has only in-frame clones and lacks some. This sample has about 670,000 clones, with about nine tenths found just once. Specimen: peripheral blood. Every receptor here comes from a woman aged 18-29 years with acute or convalescent COVID-19.

The chain uses TRBV4-1 and TRBJ2-7; maybe TRBD1 (6 bases). Trimming left V 6 bases short and J 1 base short, with 19 bases between. Germline V gives CDR1 MGHRA, CDR2 YSYEKL. This CDR3 has 16 amino acids. CDR3 loop: CASRQPGHKGSYEQYF. In nucleotides, the CDR3 is TGCGCCAGCAGGCAACCGGGACATAAGGGTTCCTACGAGCAGTACTTC.

The chain couples TRBV7-9 to TRBJ1-1; 7 nucleotides align to TRBD1. CDR1 is SEHNR, CDR2 FQNEAQ, per germline (reference sequence). The CDR3 contains 16 residues. The V and J ends lost 5 bases and 7 bases, in that order; junction bases with no gene match: 16. The CDR3 nucleotides read TGTGCCAGCAGCCCAAGGGGTCGGGACAGAAAGTTTGAAGCTTTCTTT. This gives the protein CASSPRGRDRKFEAFF.

In this sample, this clone turned up once. The J gene is TRBJ2-4, the V gene TRBV3-1 (or the pseudogene TRBV3-2); 9 nucleotides line up with TRBD2. Germline assignment: CDR1 LGHDT and CDR2 YNNKEL (reference sequence). V dropped 0 bases and J dropped 0; count of bases not matched to a gene: 15. The CDR3 sequence is 21 residues long. The chain's CDR3 is CASSQDSPAASGELAKNIQYF. The CDR3 region has the DNA TGTGCCAGCAGCCAAGATAGCCCCGCGGCTAGCGGGGAGTTAGCCAAAAACATTCAGTACTTC.

This clone was recorded only once. The V and J genes are TRBV6-5 and TRBJ1-1, with D perhaps matching TRBD1 (6 bases). This CDR3 contains 13 residues. Germline CDR1 MNHEY, CDR2 SVGAGI. Between the trimmed V and J ends, which lost 10 bases and 4 bases, there was a span of 16 bases. The CDR3 reads CATLRGLGTEAFF. The CDR3 nucleotides are TGTGCCACTCTCAGGGGTCTGGGCACTGAAGCTTTCTTT.

The J gene is TRBJ1-2, the V gene TRBV12-3 or TRBV12-4; tentatively, D is TRBD1 (5 bases). V lost 0 bases and J 8 bases, leaving 10 bases between the germline ends. The CDR3 is 13 amino acids. The CDR3 DNA reads TGTGCCAGCAGTTTAGCGCTAGGGGTGGGCTACACCTTC. Protein: CASSLALGVGYTF.

The chain uses TRBV11-3 and TRBJ2-1; TRBD1 matches at 7 bases. The V and J ends lost 5 bases and 1 base, in that order; junction bases with no gene match: 2. Germline V gene lookup returns CDR1 SGHNT and CDR2 YENEEA. This CDR3 contains 14 residues. CDR3 in amino acids: CASSTGQSYNEQFF. CDR3 in DNA: TGTGCCAGCAGCACGGGACAGTCCTACAATGAGCAGTTCTTC.

The chain joins TRBV5-8 to TRBJ1-2, with D tentatively TRBD1 (6 bases). The length of the CDR3 is 16 residues. Germline V gene data show CDR1 as SGHTS and CDR2 as YDEGEE. Trimming took 4 bases from V and 2 from J, leaving 18 bases between them. The CDR3 reads CASSGRTVRLNYGYTF. CDR3 DNA: TGTGCCAGCAGCGGGCGGACAGTGAGGTTAAACTATGGCTACACCTTC.

This clone was seen just once. The gene calls are TRBV12-3 or TRBV12-4 and TRBJ1-2; D is undetermined. The germline V and J ends were trimmed by 6 bases and 3 bases, with 5 bases remaining between them. This CDR3 spans 11 amino acids. The CDR3 DNA reads as TGTGCCAGCAGCCTTTACTATGGCTACACCTTC. It yields the protein CASSLYYGYTF.

The chain recombines TRBV28 with TRBJ1-2; TRBD1 matches at 12 bases. Germline CDR1 reads MDHEN; CDR2 reads SYDVKM. The V gene end was trimmed by 3 bases and the J gene end by 7 bases; junction bases not matched to a gene: 9. CDR3 length: 16 residues. The CDR3, as DNA: TGTGCCAGCAGTTTGTCCTTGGGACAGGGGGCATTTGGCTACACCTTC. Its protein product is CASSLSLGQGAFGYTF.

J is TRBJ1-2 and V is TRBV6-5; 9 bases match TRBD1. The V segment lost 8 bases and the J segment 8 bases; nucleotides outside the gene matches: 6. The CDR3 extends over 12 amino acids. Germline lookup yields CDR1 MNHEY and CDR2 SVGAGI. The CDR3 DNA sequence: TGTGCCAGCTGGGGACAGGGTATGGGCTACACCTTC. It encodes CASWGQGMGYTF.

This chain connects TRBV9 to TRBJ1-1; D ambiguous. V lost 3 bases and J 3 bases, leaving 18 bases between the germline ends. The germline V gene has CDR1 SGDLS and CDR2 YYNGEE. CDR3 size: 16 residues. In nucleotides, the CDR3 is TGTGCCAGCAGCGCTCATTCTCCTGGGCAGGACACTGAAGCTTTCTTT. Translated: CASSAHSPGQDTEAFF.

V gene TRBV25-1 combines with J gene TRBJ2-1; TRBD1 matches at 7 bases. Germline-derived CDR1 and CDR2 are MGHDK and SYGVNS. This CDR3 region has 15 residues. J lost 4 bases, V lost 6 bases, and 9 bases had no gene match. CDR3 sequence: CASSSRDSPYNEQFF. The CDR3, as DNA: TGTGCCAGCAGCTCTCGGGACAGCCCTTACAATGAGCAGTTCTTC. The entire variable domain, with the rest obtained from reference TRBV25-1 and TRBJ2-1, is as follows: EADIYQTPRYLVIGTGKKITLECSQTMGHDKMYWYQQDPGMELHLIHYSYGVNSTEKGDLSSESTVSRIRTEHFPLTLESARPSHTSQYLCASSSRDSPYNEQFFGPGTRLTVL.

The J gene is TRBJ2-7, the V gene TRBV5-1, with 8 bases identical to TRBD2. The CDR3 has 15 amino acids. Losses at the gene ends were 1 base for V and 3 bases for J; bases not matched to a gene: 6. The germline CDR1 and CDR2 sequences are SGHRS and YFSETQ. CDR3 DNA: TGCGCCAGCAGCTTGAACGCGGGGGGACTCTACGAGCAGTACTTC. Its translation is CASSLNAGGLYEQYF.

The chain combines TRBV4-2 with TRBJ2-1; 13 bases fit TRBD2. The ends lost 4 bases at V and 8 bases at J; junction bases unmatched: 8. Germline CDR1 is LGHNA and CDR2 is YNFKEQ. This CDR3 has 16 residues. The chain's CDR3 is CASSPRLAGGSDEQFF. The CDR3 DNA follows: TGTGCCAGCAGCCCCCGACTAGCGGGGGGCAGCGATGAGCAGTTCTTC.

J is TRBJ1-1 and V is TRBV9, with 8 bases matching TRBD1. Germline V gene lookup returns CDR1 SGDLS and CDR2 YYNGEE. The CDR3 spans 17 residues. V lost 4 bases and J lost 1; bases outside the gene matches: 12. The CDR3 DNA reads TGTGCCAGCAGCTCATTTCAGGGGGCCTGGAGGAACACTGAAGCTTTCTTT. Its protein is CASSSFQGAWRNTEAFF. The full variable domain, in which reference TRBV9 and TRBJ1-1 provide the parts outside the CDR3, is DSGVTQTPKHLITATGQRVTLRCSPRSGDLSVYWYQQSLDQGLQFLIQYYNGEERAKGNILERFSAQQFPDLHSELNLSSLELGDSALYFCASSSFQGAWRNTEAFFGQGTRLTVV.

V and J are TRBV5-5 and TRBJ1-6; 9 positions agree with TRBD1. V was pared by 3 bases and J by 8 bases, with 6 bases of the junction left unmatched. Germline CDR1 and CDR2: SGHKS and YYEKEE (reference sequence). CDR3 length equals 15 residues. In DNA, the CDR3 is TGTGCCAGCAGCTGGGGGGACAGGGTCGATTCACCCCTCCACTTT. It translates to CASSWGDRVDSPLHF.

This clone was seen a single time. DNA of the CDR3: TGTGCCAGCAGCTTGGAGCGGGGGGCCGAGCAGTACTTC. Its translation is CASSLERGAEQYF. The chain recombines TRBV5-8 with TRBJ2-7; 9 positions match TRBD2. V lost 0 bases to trimming and J lost 6 bases; unmatched junction nucleotides: 1. The CDR3 has 13 residues. Germline lookup yields CDR1 SGHTS and CDR2 YDEGEE.

The chain links TRBV6-5 to TRBJ2-3; TRBD1 matches at 8 bases. Germline assignment: CDR1 MNHEY and CDR2 SVGAGI. CDR3 length equals 14 residues. The V and J ends lost 2 bases and 6 bases, in that order; junction bases with no gene match: 4. CDR3 coding DNA: TGTGCCAGCAGTTACCGGCAGGGGGCGGATACGCAGTATTTT. This translates into CASSYRQGADTQYF.

The chain employs TRBV23-1 and TRBJ1-2; D is undetermined. TRBV23-1 is known as an ORF, though its function is uncertain. The V and J ends lost 0 bases and 0 bases respectively, with 8 bases between them. This CDR3 contains 15 residues. The CDR3 region is CASSQSREPNYGYTF. The CDR3 coding sequence is TGCGCCAGCAGTCAATCTAGAGAACCTAACTATGGCTACACCTTC.

Only one count was recorded for this clone. The chain employs TRBV3-1 (or the pseudogene TRBV3-2) and TRBJ2-7; D possibly corresponds to TRBD1 (5 bases). V was cut by 2 bases and J by 2 bases, with 13 bases left in between. Germline V gene lookup returns CDR1 LGHDT and CDR2 YNNKEL (reference sequence). The CDR3 is 15 residues long. The CDR3 loop reads CASSQPDSLPYEQYF. CDR3 in DNA: TGTGCCAGCAGCCAACCCGACAGTCTTCCCTACGAGCAGTACTTC.